This is a list of T cell receptor beta chains from one sample in a study of blood T cell repertoires in COVID-19. Measured with immunoSEQ multiplex PCR; TCRdb has only the in-frame clones, and not every one. The sample has 200,000 to 300,000 clones, about 84% seen once. The sequenced sample consisted of peripheral blood. Every receptor here comes from an elderly man with acute or convalescent COVID-19. CDR3s include the opening cysteine and the closing phenylalanine or tryptophan. D genes are given only for firm matches. Size values are once, few and many counts, or a class for expanded clones, and some rows have none.

d_call | j_call | v_call | clone_size | cdr3_nt | cdr3_aa
- | TRBJ1-2 | TRBV7-9 | - | TGTGCCAGCAGCTTAGGTGTAAACTATGGCTACACCTTC | CASSLGVNYGYTF
TRBD1 | TRBJ1-2 | TRBV5-5 | - | TGTGCCAGCAGCACAAATGTTGGACAGGGCGTGAACTTC | CASSTNVGQGVNF
- | TRBJ2-3 | TRBV7-2 | - | TGTGCCAGCAGCCCAAACACAGATACGCAGTATTTT | CASSPNTDTQYF
TRBD2 | TRBJ2-1 | TRBV6-1 | - | TGTGCCAGCAGTGAAGTGGGGGGGAGCTCCTACAATGAGCAGTTCTTC | CASSEVGGSSYNEQFF
- | TRBJ1-1 | TRBV5-8 | - | TGTGCCAGCAGCTTGGTTCCAGTCCGGGTGGCTTTCTTT | CASSLVPVRVAFF
TRBD1 | TRBJ1-2 | TRBV4-1 | - | TGCGCCAGCAGCCAAGATCAGAACAGGGGCAACTATGGCTACACCTTC | CASSQDQNRGNYGYTF
- | TRBJ1-4 | TRBV11-2 | - | TGTGCCAGCAGCTTCTCAGGGTTCGATGAAAAACTGTTTTTT | CASSFSGFDEKLFF
TRBD1 | TRBJ1-5 | TRBV19 | - | TGTGCCAGTAGGGCAGGGGGCGCGTTTTCTCAGCCCCAGCATTTT | CASRAGGAFSQPQHF
- | TRBJ1-3 | TRBV6-1 | - | TGTGCCAGCAGTGAATCAGGGTTCTCTGGAAACACCATATATTTT | CASSESGFSGNTIYF
TRBD2 | TRBJ2-5 | TRBV6-2/TRBV6-3 | - | TGTGCCAGCAGTCCACTAGCGGGGGGTACCGGGACCCAGTACTTC | CASSPLAGGTGTQYF
- | TRBJ1-5 | TRBV5-5 | - | TGTGCCAGCAGCTTGTGGGGGGATCAGCCCCAGCATTTT | CASSLWGDQPQHF
- | TRBJ1-5 | TRBV19 | - | TGTGCCAGTAGTGGTACGGGGGGCATGGGGAGGCCCCAGCATTTT | CASSGTGGMGRPQHF
- | TRBJ1-5 | TRBV28 | - | TGTGCCAGCAGATCGCCCGGGAATCAGCCCCAGCATTTT | CASRSPGNQPQHF
- | TRBJ2-1 | TRBV7-2 | - | TGTGCCAGCAGCTTAGAAAGGGGCGTAAAAGGTGAGCAGTTCTTC | CASSLERGVKGEQFF
- | TRBJ1-2 | TRBV28 | - | TGTGCCAGCCTTCCCGTTACAGGTTCCGACTATGGCTACACCTTC | CASLPVTGSDYGYTF
TRBD1 | TRBJ1-4 | TRBV28 | - | TGTGCCAGCAGTCCGGGGACAGGGGGAGGAGAAAAACTGTTTTTT | CASSPGTGGGEKLFF
TRBD1 | TRBJ1-4 | TRBV18 | - | TGTGCCAGCTCCCAGGGACAGGGCACGACTAATGAAAAACTGTTTTTT | CASSQGQGTTNEKLFF
TRBD1 | TRBJ1-4 | TRBV29-1 | - | TGCAGCGTTATGACAGGGTCAAATGAAAAACTGTTTTTT | CSVMTGSNEKLFF
- | TRBJ2-5 | TRBV3-1/TRBV3-2 | - | TGTGCCAGCATCCCTACCATAGGGGCGGCCCAAGAGACCCAGTACTTC | CASIPTIGAAQETQYF
TRBD1 | TRBJ2-2 | TRBV7-2 | - | TGTGCCAGCAGCCAGGACAGGGGATATGGCACCGGGGAGCTGTTTTTT | CASSQDRGYGTGELFF
- | TRBJ1-2 | TRBV7-2 | - | TGTGCCAGCAGCCCTTGGGAGAACTATGGCTACACCTTC | CASSPWENYGYTF
- | TRBJ2-1 | TRBV14 | - | TGTGCCAGCAGTCCCGGGACTCACTACAATGAGCAGTTCTTC | CASSPGTHYNEQFF
TRBD1 | TRBJ1-5 | TRBV6-2/TRBV6-3 | - | TGTGCCAGCAGTAACCGGGACAGGGTTCAGCCCCAGCATTTT | CASSNRDRVQPQHF
- | TRBJ1-5 | TRBV18 | - | TGTGCCAGCGGGACTCTTCAACAGCCCCAGCATTTT | CASGTLQQPQHF
- | TRBJ1-1 | TRBV6-6 | - | TGTGCCAGCAGTAGGGACACACCCACTGAAGCTTTCTTT | CASSRDTPTEAFF
- | TRBJ1-1 | TRBV9 | - | TGTGCCAGCAGCGTGGCCGCAGGGGATGAGGCCCGGAACACTGAAGCTTTCTTT | CASSVAAGDEARNTEAFF
- | TRBJ1-2 | TRBV28 | once | TGTGCCAGCAGTTTTGTGAGCTATGGCTACACCTTC | CASSFVSYGYTF
- | TRBJ1-3 | TRBV5-1 | - | TGCGCCAGCAGCCAAGCGAGCTCTGGAAACACCATATATTTT | CASSQASSGNTIYF
TRBD1 | TRBJ2-7 | TRBV28 | - | TGTGCCAGCAGTTGGTACCGGGACAGGGGGTTCGAGCAGTACTTC | CASSWYRDRGFEQYF
- | TRBJ1-5 | TRBV18 | - | TGTGCCAGCTCACCGAATGCGGGTTTAGGGCAGCCCCAGCATTTT | CASSPNAGLGQPQHF
- | TRBJ1-4 | TRBV7-2 | - | TGTGCCAGCAGCTCCGCCGGGGGGGTAGATGAAAAACTGTTTTTT | CASSSAGGVDEKLFF
- | TRBJ1-2 | TRBV6-5 | - | TGTGCCAGCACCTCTGGCGGGGGGCGAAGGGTCGACACCTTC | CASTSGGGRRVDTF
- | TRBJ1-2 | TRBV20-1 | - | TGCAGTGCTAGTGAACAGTCCTATGGCTACACCTTC | CSASEQSYGYTF
- | TRBJ2-1 | TRBV11-3 | - | TGTGCCAGCAGCTTAGATCCGGCGGCTTACAATGAGCAGTTCTTC | CASSLDPAAYNEQFF
TRBD1 | TRBJ2-7 | TRBV28 | - | TGTGCCAGCAGTCGGACAGGTGGCTACGAGCAGTACTTC | CASSRTGGYEQYF
TRBD1 | TRBJ2-5 | TRBV2 | - | TGTGCCAGCAGGGGACAGGGCCTCGCAGAGACCCAGTACTTC | CASRGQGLAETQYF
- | TRBJ1-2 | TRBV6-2/TRBV6-3 | - | TGTGCCAGCAGCAAGACAGGCAACTATGGCTACACCTTC | CASSKTGNYGYTF
TRBD1 | TRBJ2-7 | TRBV29-1 | - | TGCAGCGTGGAAGGGGGCGGCAACGAGCAGTACTTC | CSVEGGGNEQYF
- | TRBJ1-1 | TRBV6-1 | - | TGTGCCAGCAGTGAACTGGCTGGAGCTTTCTTT | CASSELAGAFF
- | TRBJ2-7 | TRBV11-3 | - | TGTGCCAGCAGTCTAAACCAGGGTTCATACGAGCAGTACTTC | CASSLNQGSYEQYF
- | TRBJ2-1 | TRBV9 | once | TGTGCCAGCAGCGTAGGGAACGGGAGAGGTGGCAATGAGCAGTTCTTC | CASSVGNGRGGNEQFF
TRBD1 | TRBJ2-2 | TRBV11-2 | - | TGTGCCAGCAGCTTAGGGCCGACAGGGGTCGGAACCGGGGAGCTGTTTTTT | CASSLGPTGVGTGELFF
- | TRBJ2-3 | TRBV5-1 | once | TGCGCCAGCAGCGGCGGGGACCCCTCGGGGTCGCAGTATTTT | CASSGGDPSGSQYF
- | TRBJ1-1 | TRBV6-1 | - | TGTGCCAGCAGTGATTTGGAGGGTACTGAAGCTTTCTTT | CASSDLEGTEAFF
TRBD2 | TRBJ2-1 | TRBV18 | - | TGTGCCAGCTCAACTAGCGGGATAGGCAATGAGCAGTTCTTC | CASSTSGIGNEQFF
- | TRBJ1-1 | TRBV24-1 | - | TGTGCCACCAAAGGGTTGGGGGGCACTGAAGCTTTCTTT | CATKGLGGTEAFF
TRBD1 | TRBJ2-2 | TRBV19 | - | TGTGCCAGTAGTATAGAGGGGGGACAGGCGTCAGCGAACACCGGGGAGCTGTTTTTT | CASSIEGGQASANTGELFF
TRBD1 | TRBJ1-6 | TRBV9 | - | TGTGCCAGCAGCGGGACAGGGGGCGGGAATTCACCCCTCCACTTT | CASSGTGGGNSPLHF
TRBD1 | TRBJ1-2 | TRBV29-1 | - | TGCAGCGTTGGCCGGGACAGAGCTAACTATGGCTACACCTTC | CSVGRDRANYGYTF
- | TRBJ1-2 | TRBV3-1/TRBV3-2 | few | TGTGCCAGCAGCCAAGCGGGAAGTGATGGCTACACCTTC | CASSQAGSDGYTF
TRBD2 | TRBJ2-5 | TRBV5-1 | - | TGCGCCAGCAGCTTAGCGGGGGGGCAAGAGACCCAGTACTTC | CASSLAGGQETQYF
TRBD2 | TRBJ2-1 | TRBV27 | - | TGTGCCAGCAGTTTAGGAACTAGCGGGGTACCTCGGATGCAGTTCTTC | CASSLGTSGVPRMQFF
- | TRBJ1-5 | TRBV7-9 | - | TGTGCCAGCAGCCCGGGGAGTTCGAATCAGCCCCAGCATTTT | CASSPGSSNQPQHF